The 2 T cell receptor beta chains below come from one sample, sequenced in a study of CD8 T cells in cerebrospinal fluid in Alzheimer's disease. Using the 10x single-cell sequencing reads, TCRdb records one entry per CDR3 protein without DNA. The repertoire table contains roughly 1,500 distinct CDR3 sequences. Sequenced sample: cerebrospinal fluid. These receptors all stem from a human donor with mild cognitive impairment.

This clonotype is medium-sized (0.01 to 0.1%) by frequency. The chain is built from TRBV10-2 and TRBJ1-2; TCRdb picks TRBD1, but there is no DNA to check that call. The CDR3 length is 13 residues. Looked up from germline, CDR1 is WSHSY and CDR2 is SAAADI. The CDR3 reads CASSRTGNYGYTF.

The chain joins TRBV6-5 to TRBJ2-7. Germline V gives CDR1 MNHEY, CDR2 SVGAGI. CDR3 length: 14 residues. The CDR3 here is CASSYSRVRNEQYF.